The 11 T cell receptor beta chains below all came from one sample that was sequenced in a study of response to subunit inactivated influenza vaccine. One entry per CDR3 protein, called by TCRdb with MiXCR from the RT-PCR reads. The sample has approximately 520,000 distinct CDR3 sequences; approximately 15% are singletons. The sequences come from CD4+ T cells sorted from PBMCs, collected roughly 24 months after vaccination. The receptors stem from a man aged 50 to 75 who received an inactivated influenza vaccine.

This clonotype was detected a few times. V and J are TRBV6-1 and TRBJ1-5; 7 bases are a match to TRBD1. Trimming removed 7 bases from V and 3 bases from J; junction bases left unmatched: 6. Per germline, CDR1 MNHNS and CDR2 SASEGT. This CDR3 is built from 14 residues. The CDR3 here is CASKAGGLNQPQHF. The CDR3 DNA reads as TGTGCCAGCAAAGCAGGGGGACTCAATCAGCCCCAGCATTTT.

The table lists this clonotype with a few counts. This rearrangement joins TRBV20-1 to TRBJ1-6; 8 positions agree with TRBD1. Germline lookup yields CDR1 DFQATT and CDR2 SNEGSKA (reference sequence). The CDR3 is 11 residues long. Trimming took 2 bases from V and 14 from J; bases not matched to a gene: 2. The CDR3 nucleotides are TGCAGTGCTAGACCGGGACAGGCCCTCCACTTT. Encoded protein: CSARPGQALHF.

There are many counts of this clonotype. V usage is TRBV27 and J usage is TRBJ2-5; D might be TRBD2 (7 bases). This CDR3 comprises 14 residues. Per the germline V gene, CDR1 is MNHEY and CDR2 is SMNVEV (reference sequence). The ends were cut back, 4 bases at V and 4 bases at J, with 13 bases in the middle. CDR3 in amino acids: CASSSIRGAETQYF. The CDR3 coding sequence is TGTGCCAGCAGTTCTATTCGGGGGGCAGAGACCCAGTACTTC.

This clonotype was detected ten times or more. This rearrangement joins TRBV4-2 to TRBJ2-1; D uncertain. Germline CDR1 is LGHNA and CDR2 is YNFKEQ. The V gene lost 0 bases and the J gene lost 4 bases, with 4 bases spanning the gap. The CDR3 totals 13 residues. The CDR3 nucleotides are TGTGCCAGCAGCCAAGAGGGGTACAATGAGCAGTTCTTC. Amino acids: CASSQEGYNEQFF.

This clonotype was found many times. The gene calls are TRBV27 and TRBJ2-7; TRBD2 might be the D (5 bases). The CDR3 is 13 amino acids. The germline V and J ends were trimmed by 4 bases and 4 bases, with 11 bases remaining between them. Germline CDR1 MNHEY, CDR2 SMNVEV (reference sequence). CDR3 loop: CASSSQAGYEQYF. The CDR3 nucleotides are TGTGCCAGCAGTTCGCAGGCGGGTTACGAGCAGTACTTC.

This clonotype has only a few counts. The chain joins TRBV4-3 to TRBJ2-1; tentatively, D is TRBD2 (5 bases). V was trimmed by 0 bases and J by 5 bases, leaving 11 bases between them. The CDR3 totals 15 residues. CDR1 and CDR2 from the germline V gene are LGHNA and YSLEER. The CDR3 region is CASSQELRADNEQFF. The CDR3, as DNA: TGCGCCAGCAGCCAAGAACTAAGAGCGGACAATGAGCAGTTCTTC.

A remark on this clonotype: A read error may produce the germline difference seen at one junction end. V gene TRBV12-3 or TRBV12-4 combines with J gene TRBJ2-1, with D possibly called TRBD1 or TRBD2 (7 bases each). CDR3 length: 15 residues. CDR3 nucleotides: TGTGACAGCAGGGGGGGACACCTCTCCTACAATGAGCAGTTCTTC. This codes for CDSRGGHLSYNEQFF.

This sequence joins TRBV27 and TRBJ2-1, with TRBD2 matching over 15 bases. The CDR3 is made up of 18 amino acids. The germline V gene has CDR1 MNHEY and CDR2 SMNVEV (reference sequence). J lost 4 bases, V lost 7 bases, and 11 bases had no gene match. The DNA of the CDR3 is TGTGCCAGCACCCGAGAGGGGACTAGCGGGGGGAATTACAATGAGCAGTTCTTC. This gives the protein CASTREGTSGGNYNEQFF.

The chain joins TRBV3-1 to TRBJ2-4, with no clear D. This CDR3 spans 13 amino acids. Per germline, CDR1 LGHDT and CDR2 YNNKEL (reference sequence). V dropped 4 bases and J dropped 6 bases, with 10 bases sitting between them. The CDR3 nucleotides are TGTGCCAGCAGCCCAAACACACCAAACATTCAGTACTTC. This translates into CASSPNTPNIQYF.

The rearrangement links TRBV3-1 to TRBJ1-2, with D perhaps TRBD1 (5 bases). Germline V gene sequence: CDR1 LGHDT, CDR2 YNNKEL (reference sequence). Trimming took off 1 base at V and 8 bases at J, with 11 bases between the two ends. This CDR3 region has 13 residues. The CDR3 sequence: CASSQGQGAGYTF. The CDR3 nucleotides are TGTGCCAGCAGCCAAGGTCAAGGGGCCGGCTACACCTTC. The full variable domain, completed using reference TRBV3-1 and TRBJ1-2, is DTAVSQTPKYLVTQMGNDKSIKCEQNLGHDTMYWYKQDSKKFLKIMFSYNNKELIINETVPNRFSPKSPDKAHLNLHINSLELGDSAVYFCASSQGQGAGYTFGSGTRLTVV.

This clonotype showed up many times. This rearrangement joins TRBV5-1 to TRBJ2-1; 10 nucleotides agree with TRBD1. Germline values: CDR1 SGHRS, CDR2 YFSETQ. V gave up 3 bases and J gave up 7 bases; unmatched junction bases: 10. The CDR3 is 16 residues long. The DNA for the CDR3 is TGCGCCAGCAGCTGGGGACCGGGACAGGGGTCAAATGAGCAGTTCTTC. Its translation: CASSWGPGQGSNEQFF.